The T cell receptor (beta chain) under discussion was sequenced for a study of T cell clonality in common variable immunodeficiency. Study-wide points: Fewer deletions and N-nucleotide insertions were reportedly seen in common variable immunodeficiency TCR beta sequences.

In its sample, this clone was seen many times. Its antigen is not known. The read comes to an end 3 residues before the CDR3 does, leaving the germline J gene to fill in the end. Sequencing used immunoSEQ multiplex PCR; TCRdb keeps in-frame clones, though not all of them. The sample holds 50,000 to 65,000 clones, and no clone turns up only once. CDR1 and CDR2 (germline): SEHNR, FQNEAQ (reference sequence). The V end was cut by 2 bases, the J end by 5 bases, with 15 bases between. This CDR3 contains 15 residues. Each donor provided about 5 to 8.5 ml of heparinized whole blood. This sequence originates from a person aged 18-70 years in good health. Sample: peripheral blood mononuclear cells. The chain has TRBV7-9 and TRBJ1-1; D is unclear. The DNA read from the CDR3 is TGTGCCAGCAGCTTATTTGAAGTAGGCGGGACTGAA. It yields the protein CASSLFEVGGTE. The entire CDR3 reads CASSLFEVGGTEAFF.